The clone carrying this TCR beta chain was seen at least ten times. Its cognate antigen is unknown. The data are from a study of early T cells in non-severe SARS-CoV-2 infection. Background on the study: RNA in bulk from unsorted whole blood was sequenced, and chains were unpaired.

Study-wide findings and caveats: VDJdb matching, biased toward anti-spike CD8 responses, missed private and CD4 specificities.

As part of library construction, unique molecular identifiers were attached to individual cDNA molecules. TCRdb re-derived calls from the 5' RACE reads in MiXCR, one entry per CDR3 protein. Of roughly 48,000 distinct CDR3 sequences in the sample, over 5% were seen once. V lost 5 bases and J 10 bases, leaving 18 bases between the germline ends. Germline lookup yields CDR1 GTSNPN and CDR2 SVGIG (reference sequence). This CDR3 is built from 13 residues. This clonotype was obtained from an adult who was a healthcare worker with PCR-confirmed SARS-CoV-2 infection or an uninfected control (not recorded which). V gene TRBV30 combines with J gene TRBJ2-1, with D tentatively TRBD2 (5 bases). Sequencing was carried out using whole blood. The CDR3 nucleotides read TGTGCCTGGGGACTTGAAAGGAGAAACGAGCAGTTCTTC. Its protein is CAWGLERRNEQFF.